This T cell receptor (beta chain) was profiled in a study of T cell responses to AZD1222 COVID-19 vaccine. Whole-study results and caveats: Within unmutated variant regions lay the reported targets of nearly half of spike-specific TCRs.

Clones were read by immunoSEQ multiplex PCR, and TCRdb kept only the in-frame ones, dropping some. The sample has fewer than 200,000 clones, 90% to 95% seen once; the top ten hold approximately 2%. Concerning this clone itself: Its antigen is currently unknown.

V was pared by 8 bases and J by 7 bases, with 20 bases between. Germline-derived CDR1 and CDR2 are MNHEY and SVGAGI. The length of the CDR3 is 15 residues. The sequences come from peripheral blood, collected on day 0 of AZD1222 vaccination. This clonotype originated in an adult in good health. The chain combines TRBV6-5 with TRBJ2-2; possible D gene TRBD2, 6 bases. CDR3 protein: CASRLRRDRYGELFF. The DNA of the CDR3 is TGTGCCAGCCGCCTACGGCGGGATCGGTACGGGGAGCTGTTTTTT.